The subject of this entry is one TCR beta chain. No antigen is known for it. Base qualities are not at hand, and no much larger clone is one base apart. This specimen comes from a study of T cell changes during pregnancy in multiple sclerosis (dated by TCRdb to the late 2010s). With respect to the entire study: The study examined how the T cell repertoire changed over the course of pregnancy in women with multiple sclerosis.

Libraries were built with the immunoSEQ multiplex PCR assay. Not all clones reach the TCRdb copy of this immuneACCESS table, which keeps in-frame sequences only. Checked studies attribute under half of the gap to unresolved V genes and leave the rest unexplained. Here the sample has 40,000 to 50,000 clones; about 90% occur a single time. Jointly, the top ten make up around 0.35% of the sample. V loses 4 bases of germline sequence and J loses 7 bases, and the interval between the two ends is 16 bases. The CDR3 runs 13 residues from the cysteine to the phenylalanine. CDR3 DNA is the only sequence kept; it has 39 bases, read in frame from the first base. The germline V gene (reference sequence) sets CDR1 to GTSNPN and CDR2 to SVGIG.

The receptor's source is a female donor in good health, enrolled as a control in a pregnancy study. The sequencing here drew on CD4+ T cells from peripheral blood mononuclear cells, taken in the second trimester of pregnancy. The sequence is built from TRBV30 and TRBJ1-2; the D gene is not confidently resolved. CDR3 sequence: CAWTRRGIGGYTF. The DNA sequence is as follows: TGTGCCTGGACCCGGAGAGGGATTGGTGGCTACACCTTC.